Listed below are T cell receptor beta chains from one sample, sequenced in a study of blood T cell repertoires in COVID-19. Data came from immunoSEQ multiplex PCR; TCRdb stores just in-frame clones and leaves some out. This table holds under 200,000 clones, roughly 87% found once. Sequenced material: peripheral blood. These receptors were collected from a woman in her sixties or seventies who had recovered from COVID-19. The CDR3 runs from the conserved cysteine through the conserved F or W. Each record gives: CDR3 protein, V gene, J gene, D gene. The D gene is left open where the match is weak.

cdr3_aa: CASSQLAGGADTQYF
v_call: TRBV2
j_call: TRBJ2-3
d_call: TRBD2

cdr3_aa: CASSHRERVPGELFF
v_call: TRBV3-1/TRBV3-2
j_call: TRBJ2-2
d_call: NA

cdr3_aa: CASSTGQRNQPQHF
v_call: TRBV7-9
j_call: TRBJ1-5
d_call: TRBD1

cdr3_aa: CAISESRQGGTDTQYF
v_call: TRBV10-3
j_call: TRBJ2-3
d_call: TRBD1

cdr3_aa: CASSLAGAAGGTYEQYF
v_call: TRBV11-2
j_call: TRBJ2-7
d_call: TRBD2

cdr3_aa: CAWSRDSWTSEQYF
v_call: TRBV30
j_call: TRBJ2-7
d_call: NA

cdr3_aa: CASTPSGGVSPLHF
v_call: TRBV28
j_call: TRBJ1-6
d_call: NA

cdr3_aa: CASSESGNGGYTF
v_call: TRBV2
j_call: TRBJ1-2
d_call: NA

cdr3_aa: CASSLQVNSPLHF
v_call: TRBV11-3
j_call: TRBJ1-6
d_call: NA

cdr3_aa: CAWGQGTTGELFF
v_call: TRBV30
j_call: TRBJ2-2
d_call: TRBD1

cdr3_aa: CASTQGGVGIYGYTF
v_call: TRBV28
j_call: TRBJ1-2
d_call: TRBD1

cdr3_aa: CSVRHPDRVKQFF
v_call: TRBV29-1
j_call: TRBJ2-1
d_call: TRBD1

cdr3_aa: CASSEVSSKNIQYF
v_call: TRBV2
j_call: TRBJ2-4
d_call: NA

cdr3_aa: CASSEGTGLRTEAFF
v_call: TRBV6-1
j_call: TRBJ1-1
d_call: TRBD1

cdr3_aa: CASSAPQGVSGGLDTQYF
v_call: TRBV4-3
j_call: TRBJ2-3
d_call: TRBD2

cdr3_aa: CASSYGTDLQHF
v_call: TRBV28
j_call: TRBJ1-5
d_call: TRBD1

cdr3_aa: CASSGRGREDTEAFF
v_call: TRBV19
j_call: TRBJ1-1
d_call: TRBD1

cdr3_aa: CASSSLYDSPLHF
v_call: TRBV19
j_call: TRBJ1-6
d_call: NA

cdr3_aa: CASSQVLHEQYF
v_call: TRBV14
j_call: TRBJ2-7
d_call: NA

cdr3_aa: CASSQAGGINQPQHF
v_call: TRBV4-1
j_call: TRBJ1-5
d_call: TRBD1